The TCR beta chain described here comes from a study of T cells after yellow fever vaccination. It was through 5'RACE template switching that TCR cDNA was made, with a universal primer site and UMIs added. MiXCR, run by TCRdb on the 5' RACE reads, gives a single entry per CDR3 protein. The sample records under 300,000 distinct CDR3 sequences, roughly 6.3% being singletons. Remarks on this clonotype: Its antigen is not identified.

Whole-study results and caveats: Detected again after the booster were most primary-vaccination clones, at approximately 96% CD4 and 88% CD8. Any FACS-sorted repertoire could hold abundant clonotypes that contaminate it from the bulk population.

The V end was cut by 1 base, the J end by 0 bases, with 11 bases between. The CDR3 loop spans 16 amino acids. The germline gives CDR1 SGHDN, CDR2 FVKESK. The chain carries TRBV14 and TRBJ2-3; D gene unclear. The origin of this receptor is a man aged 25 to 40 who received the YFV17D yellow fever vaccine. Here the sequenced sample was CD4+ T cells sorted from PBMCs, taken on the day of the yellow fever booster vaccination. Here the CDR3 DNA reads TGTGCCAGCAGCCAAGTGAGGCTGACTAGCACAGATACGCAGTATTTT. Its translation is CASSQVRLTSTDTQYF.